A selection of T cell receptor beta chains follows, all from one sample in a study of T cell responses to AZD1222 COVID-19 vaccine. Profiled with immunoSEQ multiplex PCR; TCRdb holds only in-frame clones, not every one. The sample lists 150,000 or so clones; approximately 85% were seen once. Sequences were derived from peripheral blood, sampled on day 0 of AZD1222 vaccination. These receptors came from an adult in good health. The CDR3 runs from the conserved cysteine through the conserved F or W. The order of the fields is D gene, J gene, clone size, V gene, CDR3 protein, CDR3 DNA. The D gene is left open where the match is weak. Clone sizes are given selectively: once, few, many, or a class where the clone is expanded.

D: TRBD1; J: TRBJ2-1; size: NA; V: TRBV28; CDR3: CASRPLTGGSYNEQFF; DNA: TGTGCCAGCAGACCGTTAACAGGGGGTTCCTACAATGAGCAGTTCTTC
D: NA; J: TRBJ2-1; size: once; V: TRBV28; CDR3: CASPPSRGYNEQFF; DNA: TGTGCCAGCCCGCCATCACGGGGTTACAATGAGCAGTTCTTC
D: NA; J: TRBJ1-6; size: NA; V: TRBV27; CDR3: CASKLQGSSYNSPLHF; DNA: TGTGCCAGCAAATTACAGGGAAGCTCCTATAATTCACCCCTCCACTTT
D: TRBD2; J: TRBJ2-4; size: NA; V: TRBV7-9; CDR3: CASSLDRLAGMDIQYF; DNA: TGTGCCAGCAGCTTAGATCGACTAGCGGGAATGGACATTCAGTACTTC
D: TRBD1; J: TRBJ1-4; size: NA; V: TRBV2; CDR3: CASKPGQRLDEKLFF; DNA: TGTGCCAGCAAACCGGGACAGAGACTTGATGAAAAACTGTTTTTT
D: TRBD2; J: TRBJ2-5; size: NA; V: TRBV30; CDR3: CAWGTSMETQYF; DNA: TGTGCCTGGGGGACTAGCATGGAGACCCAGTACTTC
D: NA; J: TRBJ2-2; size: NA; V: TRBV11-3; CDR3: CASSLDRAGGELFF; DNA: TGTGCCAGCAGCTTAGACAGGGCGGGCGGGGAGCTGTTTTTT
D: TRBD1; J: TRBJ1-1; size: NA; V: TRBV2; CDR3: CASRSTGGATEAFF; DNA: TGTGCCAGCAGGTCGACAGGGGGAGCTACTGAAGCTTTCTTT
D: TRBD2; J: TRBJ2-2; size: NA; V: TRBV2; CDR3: CANSGTSGNTGELFF; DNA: TGTGCCAACTCCGGGACTAGCGGGAACACCGGGGAGCTGTTTTTT
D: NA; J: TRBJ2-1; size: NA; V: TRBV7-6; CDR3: CASSSKLRDRNNEQFF; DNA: TGTGCCAGCAGCTCGAAACTCCGGGACCGCAACAATGAGCAGTTCTTC
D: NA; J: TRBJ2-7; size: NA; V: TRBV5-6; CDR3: CASSFTGYEQYF; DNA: TGTGCCAGCAGCTTCACGGGCTACGAGCAGTACTTC
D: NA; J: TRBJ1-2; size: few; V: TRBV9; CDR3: CASSVQDFDGYTF; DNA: TGTGCCAGCAGCGTGCAGGATTTCGATGGCTACACCTTC
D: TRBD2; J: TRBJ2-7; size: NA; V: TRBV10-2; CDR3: CASHFSGSINEQYF; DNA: TGCGCCAGCCATTTTAGCGGGAGTATCAACGAGCAGTACTTC
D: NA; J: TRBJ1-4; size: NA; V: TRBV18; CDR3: CASSLNTGVDEKLFF; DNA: TGTGCCAGCTCACTTAATACGGGAGTTGATGAAAAACTGTTTTTT
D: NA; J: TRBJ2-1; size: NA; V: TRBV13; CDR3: CASGLPLNPSSYNEQFF; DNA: TGTGCCAGCGGCCTACCCCTTAATCCGAGCTCCTACAATGAGCAGTTCTTC
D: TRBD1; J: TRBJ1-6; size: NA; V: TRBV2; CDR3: CASSGRTGRESPLHF; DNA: TGTGCCAGCAGTGGTAGGACAGGGAGGGAATCACCCCTCCACTTT
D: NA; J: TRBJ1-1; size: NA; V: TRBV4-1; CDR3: CASSSPSGVNTEAFF; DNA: TGCGCCAGCAGCTCCCCCTCTGGAGTGAACACTGAAGCTTTCTTT
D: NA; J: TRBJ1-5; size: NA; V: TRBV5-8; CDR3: CASSFPGSNQPQHF; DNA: TGTGCCAGCAGCTTTCCGGGTAGCAATCAGCCCCAGCATTTT
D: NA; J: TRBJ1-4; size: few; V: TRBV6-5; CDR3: CASRTGTTNEKLFF; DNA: TGTGCCAGCAGGACCGGGACAACTAATGAAAAACTGTTTTTT
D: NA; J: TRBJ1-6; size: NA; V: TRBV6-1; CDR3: CASSEAGSLGSPLHF; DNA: TGTGCCAGCAGTGAAGCAGGGAGTTTGGGTTCACCCCTCCACTTT
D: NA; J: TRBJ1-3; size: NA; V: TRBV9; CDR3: CASSVDRAENTIYF; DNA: TGTGCCAGCAGCGTAGACAGGGCCGAAAACACCATATATTTT
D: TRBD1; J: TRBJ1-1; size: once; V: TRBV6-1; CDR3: CASSEAPRQGNTEAFF; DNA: TGTGCCAGCAGTGAGGCGCCCCGACAGGGGAACACTGAAGCTTTCTTT
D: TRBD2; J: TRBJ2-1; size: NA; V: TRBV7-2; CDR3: CASSLSGSPTNEQFF; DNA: TGTGCCAGCAGCTTGAGCGGGAGCCCGACCAATGAGCAGTTCTTC
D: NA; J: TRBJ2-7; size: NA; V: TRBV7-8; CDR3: CASSPTYEQYF; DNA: TGTGCCAGCAGCCCGACCTACGAGCAGTACTTC
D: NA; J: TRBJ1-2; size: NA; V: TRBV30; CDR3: CAWKSKGENYGYTF; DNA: TGTGCCTGGAAGAGTAAGGGGGAAAACTATGGCTACACCTTC
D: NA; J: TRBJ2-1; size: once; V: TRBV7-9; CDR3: CASSSPPWAEAYNEQFF; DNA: TGTGCCAGCAGCTCCCCACCGTGGGCAGAGGCCTACAATGAGCAGTTCTTC
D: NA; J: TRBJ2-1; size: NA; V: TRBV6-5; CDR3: CASSYSTGEIGNEQFF; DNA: TGTGCCAGCAGTTACTCGACCGGGGAAATCGGGAATGAGCAGTTCTTC
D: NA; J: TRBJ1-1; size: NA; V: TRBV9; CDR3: CASTKWEGSSTEAFF; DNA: TGTGCCAGCACCAAATGGGAGGGATCGAGCACTGAAGCTTTCTTT
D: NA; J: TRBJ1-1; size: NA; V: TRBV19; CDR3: CARPAPKNTEAFF; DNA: TGTGCCCGCCCCGCCCCCAAGAACACTGAAGCTTTCTTT
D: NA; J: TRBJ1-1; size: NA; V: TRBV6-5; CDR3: CASSRNQGSEAFF; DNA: TGTGCCAGCAGCCGTAATCAGGGTTCTGAAGCTTTCTTT
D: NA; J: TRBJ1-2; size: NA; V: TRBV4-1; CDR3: CASSQEVLNYGYTF; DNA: TGCGCCAGCAGCCAAGAAGTCCTTAACTATGGCTACACCTTC
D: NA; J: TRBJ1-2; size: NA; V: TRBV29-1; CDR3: CSVLDSRIMSGYTF; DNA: TGCAGCGTCCTAGACAGTCGGATAATGAGTGGCTACACCTTC
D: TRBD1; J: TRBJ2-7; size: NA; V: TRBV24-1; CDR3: CATSDSGQGIHEQYF; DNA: TGTGCCACCAGTGATTCCGGACAGGGTATCCACGAGCAGTACTTC
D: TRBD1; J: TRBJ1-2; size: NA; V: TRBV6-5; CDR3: CASRDSNYGYTF; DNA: TGTGCCAGCCGGGACAGCAACTATGGCTACACCTTC
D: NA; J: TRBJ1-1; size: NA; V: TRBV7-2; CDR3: CASSLLGGANTEAFF; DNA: TGTGCCAGCAGCTTATTGGGCGGAGCGAACACTGAAGCTTTCTTT
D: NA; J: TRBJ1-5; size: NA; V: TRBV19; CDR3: CASSIEATSHQPQHF; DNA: TGTGCCAGTAGTATTGAGGCCACATCCCATCAGCCCCAGCATTTT
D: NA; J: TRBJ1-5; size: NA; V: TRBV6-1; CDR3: CASSEVGHYAQPQHF; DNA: TGTGCCAGCAGTGAGGTGGGACACTACGCCCAGCCCCAGCATTTT
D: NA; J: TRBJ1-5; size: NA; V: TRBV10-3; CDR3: CAISESDIQGQPQHF; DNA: TGTGCCATCAGTGAGTCGGACATCCAAGGGCAGCCCCAGCATTTT
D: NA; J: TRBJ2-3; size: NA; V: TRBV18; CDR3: CASSEVGTDTQYF; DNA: TGTGCCAGCTCGGAGGTGGGGACAGATACGCAGTATTTT
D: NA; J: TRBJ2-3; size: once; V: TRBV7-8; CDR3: CASSLGSGDTQYF; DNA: TGTGCCAGCAGCTTAGGAAGTGGAGATACGCAGTATTTT